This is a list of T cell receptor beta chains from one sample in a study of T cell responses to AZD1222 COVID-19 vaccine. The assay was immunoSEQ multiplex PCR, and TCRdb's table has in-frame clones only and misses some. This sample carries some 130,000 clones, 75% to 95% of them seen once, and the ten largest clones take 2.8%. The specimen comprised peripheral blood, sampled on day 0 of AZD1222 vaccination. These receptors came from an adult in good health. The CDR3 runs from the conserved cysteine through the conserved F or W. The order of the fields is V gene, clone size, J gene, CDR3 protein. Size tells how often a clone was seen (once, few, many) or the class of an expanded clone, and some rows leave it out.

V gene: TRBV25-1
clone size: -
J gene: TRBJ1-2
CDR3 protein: CASARGTGEGSYGYTF

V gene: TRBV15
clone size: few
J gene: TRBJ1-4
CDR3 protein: CATSREGARLNEKLFF

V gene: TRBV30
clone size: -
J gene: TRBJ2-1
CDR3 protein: CAWSPLAGVEQFF

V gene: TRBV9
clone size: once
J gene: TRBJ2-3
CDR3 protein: CASSDQRKDTQYF

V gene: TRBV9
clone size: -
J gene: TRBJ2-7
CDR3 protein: CASSVEATSKQYF

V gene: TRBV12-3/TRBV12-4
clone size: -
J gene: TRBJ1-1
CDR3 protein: CASSRTGESFF

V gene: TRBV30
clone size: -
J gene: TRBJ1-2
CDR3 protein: CAWSVPYGYTF

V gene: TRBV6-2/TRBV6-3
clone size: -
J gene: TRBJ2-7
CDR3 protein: CASSDRVSGEQYF

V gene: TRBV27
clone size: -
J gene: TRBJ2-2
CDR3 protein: CASSLKAGELFF

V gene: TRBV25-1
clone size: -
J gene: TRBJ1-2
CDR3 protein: CAAQWGTLGYTF

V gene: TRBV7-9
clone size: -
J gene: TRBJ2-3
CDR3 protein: CASSLGSPTDTQYF

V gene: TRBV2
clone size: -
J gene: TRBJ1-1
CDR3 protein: CASTSQTAGTEAFF

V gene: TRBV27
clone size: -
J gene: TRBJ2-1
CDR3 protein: CASNLRGAWGNEQFF

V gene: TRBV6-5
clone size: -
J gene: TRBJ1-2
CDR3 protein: CASKTTGGDYGYTF

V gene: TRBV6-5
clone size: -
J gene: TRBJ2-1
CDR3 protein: CASSLAGGDYNEQFF

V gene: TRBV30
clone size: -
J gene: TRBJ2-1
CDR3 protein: CAWSTGKLAGSSYNEQFF

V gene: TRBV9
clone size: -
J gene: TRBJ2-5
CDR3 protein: CASSPTGTTQETQYF

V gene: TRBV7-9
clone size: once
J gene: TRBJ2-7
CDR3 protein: CASSPTPSYEQYF

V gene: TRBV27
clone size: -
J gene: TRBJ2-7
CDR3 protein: CASGPSGQGWEQYF

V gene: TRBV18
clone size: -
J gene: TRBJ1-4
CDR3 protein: CASSPYSATNEKLFF

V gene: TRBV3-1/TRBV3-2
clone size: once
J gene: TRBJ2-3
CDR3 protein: CASSQDWGVTDTQYF

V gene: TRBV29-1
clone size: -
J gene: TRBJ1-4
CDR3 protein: CSVPSRENNEKLFF

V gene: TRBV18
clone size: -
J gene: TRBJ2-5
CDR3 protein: CASSFNVGPQETQYF

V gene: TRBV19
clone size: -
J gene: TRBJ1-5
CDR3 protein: CASSIDLVGHQPQHF

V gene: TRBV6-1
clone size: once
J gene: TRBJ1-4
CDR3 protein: CASSDRRYNEKLFF

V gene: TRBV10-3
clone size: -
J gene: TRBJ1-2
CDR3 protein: CATMRAKGAHGYTF

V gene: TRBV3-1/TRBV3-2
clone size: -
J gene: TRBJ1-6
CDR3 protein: CASSQMGLSGNGYNSPLHF

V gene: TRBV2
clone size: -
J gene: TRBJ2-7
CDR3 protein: CASSEGMGTSGSVQYF

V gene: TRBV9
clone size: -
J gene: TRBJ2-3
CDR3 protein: CASSPRGAWATTDTQYF

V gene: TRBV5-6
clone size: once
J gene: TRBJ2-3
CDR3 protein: CASSLSWVARRSDTQYF

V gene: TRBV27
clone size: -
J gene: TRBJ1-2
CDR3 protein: CASSLSGFGGYTF

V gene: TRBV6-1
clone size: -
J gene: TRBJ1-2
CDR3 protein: CASSETTGLYGYTF

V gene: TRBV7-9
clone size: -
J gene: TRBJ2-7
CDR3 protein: CASSLGAGSHYEQYF

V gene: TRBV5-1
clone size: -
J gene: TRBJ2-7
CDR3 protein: CASSDSGLRHEQYF

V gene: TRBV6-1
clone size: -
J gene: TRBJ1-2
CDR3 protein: CASSVRDIYPFFYGYTF

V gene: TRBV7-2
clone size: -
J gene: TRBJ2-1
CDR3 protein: CASSLASRVGNEQFF

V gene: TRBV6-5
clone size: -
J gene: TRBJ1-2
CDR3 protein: CASSTPGQGYGYTF

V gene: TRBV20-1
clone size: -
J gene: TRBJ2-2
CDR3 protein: CSASFGGRGTGELFF

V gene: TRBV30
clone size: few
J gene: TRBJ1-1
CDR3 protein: CAWSSQNTEAFF

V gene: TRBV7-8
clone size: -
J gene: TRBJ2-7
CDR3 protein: CASSSSWEQYF